This TCR beta chain was sequenced during a study of T cells after yellow fever vaccination. Researchers made TCR cDNA using 5'RACE template switching, and this step added a universal primer site and UMIs. MiXCR, run by TCRdb on the 5' RACE reads, gives a single entry per CDR3 protein. The repertoire holds about 260,000 distinct CDR3 sequences, 13% seen once, with roughly 0.5% in the top ten. Study-wide points: Clones that expanded after primary vaccination mostly reappeared after the booster (just under 98% CD4, roughly 87% CD8). Clonotypes found in both CD4 and CD8 compartments made up a small share. Researchers report a weaker secondary response that nonetheless peaked faster, day 5 versus 15.

Comment on this clonotype: Antigen specificity is unknown.

V gave up 2 bases and J gave up 5 bases, with 10 bases separating them. CDR3 length: 13 residues. Germline V lookup: CDR1 SEHNR, CDR2 FQNEAQ (reference sequence). The chain employs TRBV7-9 and TRBJ2-7; no reliable D call. This specimen consisted of CD4+ T cells sorted from PBMCs, obtained 45 days after the yellow fever booster vaccination. The receptor's source is a man aged 30 to 39 who received the YFV17D yellow fever vaccine. In nucleotides, the CDR3 is TGTGCCAGCAGCTTATCCGGGTCGAACGAGCAGTACTTC. Protein product: CASSLSGSNEQYF.